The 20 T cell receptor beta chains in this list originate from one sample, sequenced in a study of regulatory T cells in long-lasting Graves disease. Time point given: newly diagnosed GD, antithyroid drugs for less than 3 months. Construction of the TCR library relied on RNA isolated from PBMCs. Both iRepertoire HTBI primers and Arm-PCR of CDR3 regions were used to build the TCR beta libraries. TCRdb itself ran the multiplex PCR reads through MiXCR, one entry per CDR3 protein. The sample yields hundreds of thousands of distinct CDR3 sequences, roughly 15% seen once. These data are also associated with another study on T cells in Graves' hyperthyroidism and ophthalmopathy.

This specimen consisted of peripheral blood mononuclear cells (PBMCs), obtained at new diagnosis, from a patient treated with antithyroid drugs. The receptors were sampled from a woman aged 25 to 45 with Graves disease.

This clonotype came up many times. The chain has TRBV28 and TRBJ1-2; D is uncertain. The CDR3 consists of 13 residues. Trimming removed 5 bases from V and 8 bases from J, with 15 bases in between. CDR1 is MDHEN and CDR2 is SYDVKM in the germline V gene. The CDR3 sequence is CASSLSSSRGYTF. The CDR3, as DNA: TGTGCCAGCAGTCTCTCCTCGTCGCGAGGCTACACCTTC.

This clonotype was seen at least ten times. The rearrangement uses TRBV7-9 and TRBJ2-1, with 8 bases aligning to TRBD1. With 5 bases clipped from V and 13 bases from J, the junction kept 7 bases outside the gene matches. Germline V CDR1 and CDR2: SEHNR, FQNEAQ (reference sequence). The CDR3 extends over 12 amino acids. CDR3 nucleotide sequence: TGTGCCAGCAGCCATACGGACAGGGTACAGTTCTTC. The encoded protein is CASSHTDRVQFF.

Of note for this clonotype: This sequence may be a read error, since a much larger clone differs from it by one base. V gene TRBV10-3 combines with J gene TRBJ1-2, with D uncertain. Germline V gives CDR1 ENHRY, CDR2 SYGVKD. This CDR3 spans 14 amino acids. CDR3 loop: CATSVNPEGYGYTF. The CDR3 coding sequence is TGTGCCACCAGTGTCAATCCGGAGGGCTATGGCTACACCTTC.

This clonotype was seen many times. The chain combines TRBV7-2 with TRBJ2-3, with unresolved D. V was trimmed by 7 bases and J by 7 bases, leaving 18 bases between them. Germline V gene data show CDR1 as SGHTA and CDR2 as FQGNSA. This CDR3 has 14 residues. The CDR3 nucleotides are TGTGCCAGCATCCCTGAAACCTGGTGGAATACGCAGTATTTT. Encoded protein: CASIPETWWNTQYF.

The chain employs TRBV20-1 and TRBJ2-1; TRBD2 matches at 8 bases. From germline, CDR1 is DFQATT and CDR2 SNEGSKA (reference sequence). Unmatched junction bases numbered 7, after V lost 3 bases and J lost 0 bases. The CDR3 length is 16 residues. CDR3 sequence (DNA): TGCAGTGCTAGGGCGGGGGGAGGCTCCTCCTACAATGAGCAGTTCTTC. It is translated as CSARAGGGSSYNEQFF.

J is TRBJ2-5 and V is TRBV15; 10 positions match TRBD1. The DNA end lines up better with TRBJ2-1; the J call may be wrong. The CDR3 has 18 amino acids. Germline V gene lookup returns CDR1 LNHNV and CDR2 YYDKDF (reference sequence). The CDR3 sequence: CATSRDRLDRGSNNEQFF. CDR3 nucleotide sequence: TGTGCCACCAGCAGAGATAGATTGGACAGGGGGTCTAACAATGAGCAGTTCTTC.

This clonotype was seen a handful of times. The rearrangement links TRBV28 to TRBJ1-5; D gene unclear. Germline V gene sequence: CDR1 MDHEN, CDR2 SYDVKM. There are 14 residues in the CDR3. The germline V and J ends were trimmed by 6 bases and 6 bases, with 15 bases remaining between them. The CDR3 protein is CASSQRKGSQPQHF. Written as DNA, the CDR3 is TGTGCCAGCAGCCAACGGAAGGGAAGTCAGCCCCAGCATTTT.

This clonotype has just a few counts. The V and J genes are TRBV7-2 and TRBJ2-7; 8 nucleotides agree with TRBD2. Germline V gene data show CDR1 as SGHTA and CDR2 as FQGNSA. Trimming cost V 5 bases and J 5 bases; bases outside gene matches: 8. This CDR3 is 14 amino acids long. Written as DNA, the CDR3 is TGTGCCAGCAGCATACGGGAGGGCCCCCACGAGCAGTACTTC. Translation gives CASSIREGPHEQYF.

The CDR3 here is CASSLEGWTGDYNQPQHF. CDR3 nucleotides: TGTGCCAGCAGCTTGGAGGGGTGGACAGGGGATTACAATCAGCCCCAGCATTTT. The rearrangement joins TRBV7-8 to TRBJ1-5, with 9 nucleotides matching TRBD1. The ends lost 3 bases at V and 3 bases at J; junction bases unmatched: 12. The CDR3 is 18 amino acids. CDR1 and CDR2 from the germline V gene are SGHVS and FQNEAQ. Drawing the rest from reference TRBV7-8 and TRBJ1-5, the complete variable domain is GAGVSQSPRYKVAKRGQDVALRCDPISGHVSLFWYQQALGQGPEFLTYFQNEAQLDKSGLPSDRFFAERPEGSVSTLKIQRTQQEDSAVYLCASSLEGWTGDYNQPQHFGDGTRLSIL.

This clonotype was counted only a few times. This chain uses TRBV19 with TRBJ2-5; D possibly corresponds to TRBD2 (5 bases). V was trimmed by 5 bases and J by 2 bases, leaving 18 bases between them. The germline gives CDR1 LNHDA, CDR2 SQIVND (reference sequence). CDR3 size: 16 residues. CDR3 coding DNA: TGTGCCAGTAGTCCCCTATTAGCGCCCAGACAAGAGACCCAGTACTTC. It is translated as CASSPLLAPRQETQYF.

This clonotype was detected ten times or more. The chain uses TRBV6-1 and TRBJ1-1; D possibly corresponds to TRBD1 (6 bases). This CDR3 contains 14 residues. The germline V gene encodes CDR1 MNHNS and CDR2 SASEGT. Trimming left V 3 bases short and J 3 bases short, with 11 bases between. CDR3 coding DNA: TGTGCCAGCAGTGAGTCGGGGGGCGACACTGAAGCTTTCTTT. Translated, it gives CASSESGGDTEAFF.

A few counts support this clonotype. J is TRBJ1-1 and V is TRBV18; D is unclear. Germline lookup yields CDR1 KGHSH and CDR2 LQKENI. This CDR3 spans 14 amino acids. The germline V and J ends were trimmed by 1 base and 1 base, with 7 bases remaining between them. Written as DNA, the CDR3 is TGTGCCAGCTCACCACTTGACAAGAACACTGAAGCTTTCTTT. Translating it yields CASSPLDKNTEAFF. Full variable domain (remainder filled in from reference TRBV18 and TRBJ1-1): NAGVMQNPRHLVRRRGQEARLRCSPMKGHSHVYWYRQLPEEGLKFMVYLQKENIIDESGMPKERFSAEFPKEGPSILRIQQVVRGDSAAYFCASSPLDKNTEAFFGQGTRLTVV.

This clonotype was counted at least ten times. DNA for the CDR3: TGTGCCAGCAACGAGGGCCAGCTTTTGACCCAGTACTTC. Amino acids: CASNEGQLLTQYF. This sequence joins TRBV7-2 and TRBJ2-5; TRBD2 is a possible D gene (5 bases). The germline V gene has CDR1 SGHTA and CDR2 FQGNSA. Trimming cost V 7 bases and J 7 bases, with 16 bases left between them. The CDR3 contains 13 residues.

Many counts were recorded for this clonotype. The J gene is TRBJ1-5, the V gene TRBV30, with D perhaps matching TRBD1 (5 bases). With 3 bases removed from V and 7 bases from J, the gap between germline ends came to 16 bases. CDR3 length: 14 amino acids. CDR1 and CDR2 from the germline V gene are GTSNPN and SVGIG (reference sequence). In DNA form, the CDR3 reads TGTGCCTGGAGCACCGCAGGGCTTCGGCAGCCCCAGCATTTT. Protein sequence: CAWSTAGLRQPQHF.

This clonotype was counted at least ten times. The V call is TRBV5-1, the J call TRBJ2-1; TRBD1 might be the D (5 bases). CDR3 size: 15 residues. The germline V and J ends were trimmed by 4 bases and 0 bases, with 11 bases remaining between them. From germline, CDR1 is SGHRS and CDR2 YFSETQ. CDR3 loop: CASSMGRSSYNEQFF. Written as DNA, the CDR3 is TGCGCCAGCAGCATGGGGCGGAGCTCCTACAATGAGCAGTTCTTC.

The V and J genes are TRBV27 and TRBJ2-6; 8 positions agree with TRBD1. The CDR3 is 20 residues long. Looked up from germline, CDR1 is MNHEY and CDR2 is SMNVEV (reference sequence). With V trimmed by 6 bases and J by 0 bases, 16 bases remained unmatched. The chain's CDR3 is CASSSDFFGQGSSGANVLTF. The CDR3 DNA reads TGTGCCAGCAGCTCAGACTTTTTCGGACAGGGCAGCTCTGGGGCCAACGTCCTGACTTTC. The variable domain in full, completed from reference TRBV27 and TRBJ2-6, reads EAQVTQNPRYLITVTGKKLTVTCSQNMNHEYMSWYRQDPGLGLRQIYYSMNVEVTDKGDVPEGYKVSRKEKRNFPLILESPSPNQTSLYFCASSSDFFGQGSSGANVLTFGAGSRLTVL.

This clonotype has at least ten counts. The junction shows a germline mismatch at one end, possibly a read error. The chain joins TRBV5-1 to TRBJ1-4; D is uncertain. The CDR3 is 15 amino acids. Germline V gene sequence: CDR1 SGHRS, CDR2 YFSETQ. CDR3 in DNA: TGTGCCAGCAGCTTAGTGGGTAGGGCTAATGAAAAACTGTTTTTT. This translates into CASSLVGRANEKLFF.

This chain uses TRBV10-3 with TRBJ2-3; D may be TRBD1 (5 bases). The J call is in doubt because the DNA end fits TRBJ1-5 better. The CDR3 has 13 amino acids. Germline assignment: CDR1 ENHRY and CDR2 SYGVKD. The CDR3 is CAIRGIATDTQHF. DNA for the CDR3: TGTGCCATCCGGGGGATTGCCACAGATACGCAGCATTTT.

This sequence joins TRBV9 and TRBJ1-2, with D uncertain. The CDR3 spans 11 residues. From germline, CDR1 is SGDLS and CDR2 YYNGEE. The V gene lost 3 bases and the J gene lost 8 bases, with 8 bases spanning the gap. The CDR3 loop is CASSAYSGYTF. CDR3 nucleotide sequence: TGTGCCAGCAGCGCTTATTCGGGCTACACCTTC.

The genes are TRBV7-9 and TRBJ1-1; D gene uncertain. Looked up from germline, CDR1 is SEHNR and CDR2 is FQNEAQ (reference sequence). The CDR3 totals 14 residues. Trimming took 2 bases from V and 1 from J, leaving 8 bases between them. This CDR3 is CASSLSRENTEAFF. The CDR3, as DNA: TGTGCCAGCAGCTTATCCAGAGAGAACACTGAAGCTTTCTTT. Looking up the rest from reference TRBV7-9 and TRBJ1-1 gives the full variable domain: DTGVSQNPRHKITKRGQNVTFRCDPISEHNRLYWYRQTLGQGPEFLTYFQNEAQLEKSRLLSDRFSAERPKGSFSTLEIQRTEQGDSAMYLCASSLSRENTEAFFGQGTRLTVV.